A single sample gave rise to the 8 T cell receptor beta chains below, sequenced in a study of blood T cell repertoires in COVID-19 (TCRdb year 2020). Receptor libraries were prepared by the immunoSEQ multiplex PCR assay. Drawn from immuneACCESS, this table holds only the in-frame rearrangements with V and J called that TCRdb kept. Clones are partly lost; checked studies trace under half to an unresolved V gene and leave the rest unexplained. For this sample there are about 70,000 clones; roughly 85% appear just once. The ten largest account for 1.8% of the sample. Material for sequencing was peripheral blood. All receptors derive from a woman in her sixties with acute or convalescent COVID-19.

The chain carries TRBV30 and TRBJ1-2; unclear D gene. V was cut by 5 bases and J by 5 bases, with 18 bases left in between. Germline loops: CDR1 GTSNPN, CDR2 SVGIG (reference sequence). This CDR3 has 14 residues. CDR3 amino acids: CAWAPSVLRYGYTF. As DNA, the CDR3 is TGTGCCTGGGCCCCGTCGGTCCTACGTTATGGCTACACCTTC.

The V gene is TRBV7-9, the J gene TRBJ1-4; D may be TRBD1 (5 bases). Trimming removed 6 bases from V and 8 bases from J, with 13 bases in between. CDR3 size: 13 residues. Germline CDR1 reads SEHNR; CDR2 reads FQNEAQ (reference sequence). The CDR3 nucleotides read TGTGCCAGCAGGCGGGGGAACGAGGAAAAACTGTTTTTT. Translation: CASRRGNEEKLFF.

This chain connects TRBV19 to TRBJ1-5; the D is unclear. The V and J ends lost 0 bases and 4 bases respectively, with 10 bases between them. Germline V gene data show CDR1 as LNHDA and CDR2 as SQIVND (reference sequence). The CDR3 is 15 residues long. CDR3 sequence reads: CASSIDAGPNQPQHF. The CDR3 DNA follows: TGTGCCAGTAGTATAGACGCGGGCCCTAATCAGCCCCAGCATTTT.

This chain uses TRBV6-5 with TRBJ1-2; D call uncertain. The CDR3 runs to 12 residues. Trimming removed 6 bases at V and 4 bases at J, with 9 bases between. Looked up from germline, CDR1 is MNHEY and CDR2 is SVGAGI. CDR3 sequence (DNA): TGTGCCAGCAGCTCACAGATCTATGGCTACACCTTC. This encodes CASSSQIYGYTF.

The CDR3 here is CASSLRGQGHGYTF. In DNA form, the CDR3 reads TGTGCCAGCAGTTTAAGAGGACAGGGGCACGGCTACACCTTC. The rearrangement uses TRBV27 and TRBJ1-2; 9 bases agree with TRBD1. CDR3 length: 14 residues. Germline CDR1 and CDR2: MNHEY and SMNVEV (reference sequence). The trim removed 2 bases at V and 8 bases at J, leaving 6 bases unmatched.

The CDR3 sequence is CASSYLELGTQYF. CDR3 nucleotides: TGTGCCAGCAGTTACCTAGAGTTGGGTACGCAGTATTTT. The chain couples TRBV6-2 or TRBV6-3 to TRBJ2-3, with no clear D. This CDR3 region has 13 residues. CDR1 and CDR2 from the germline V gene are MNHEY and SVGEGT. The V end was cut by 2 bases, the J end by 8 bases, with 11 bases between.

V is TRBV3-1 (or the pseudogene TRBV3-2) and J is TRBJ1-2; D is uncertain. V lost 5 bases to trimming and J lost 6 bases, with 13 bases between them. This CDR3 is 13 amino acids long. CDR1 and CDR2 from the germline V gene are LGHDT and YNNKEL (reference sequence). The CDR3 region has the DNA TGTGCCAGCAGCTCGGTGAGGTCGGATGGCTACACCTTC. Protein: CASSSVRSDGYTF.

This sequence joins TRBV5-1 and TRBJ2-1; D remains unclear. CDR1 is SGHRS, CDR2 YFSETQ, per germline. The CDR3 sequence is 15 residues long. V was cut by 3 bases and J by 1 base, with 11 bases left in between. The CDR3 nucleotides are TGCGCCAGCAGCTCCACTACCAGTTCCTACAATGAGCAGTTCTTC. Translation: CASSSTTSSYNEQFF.